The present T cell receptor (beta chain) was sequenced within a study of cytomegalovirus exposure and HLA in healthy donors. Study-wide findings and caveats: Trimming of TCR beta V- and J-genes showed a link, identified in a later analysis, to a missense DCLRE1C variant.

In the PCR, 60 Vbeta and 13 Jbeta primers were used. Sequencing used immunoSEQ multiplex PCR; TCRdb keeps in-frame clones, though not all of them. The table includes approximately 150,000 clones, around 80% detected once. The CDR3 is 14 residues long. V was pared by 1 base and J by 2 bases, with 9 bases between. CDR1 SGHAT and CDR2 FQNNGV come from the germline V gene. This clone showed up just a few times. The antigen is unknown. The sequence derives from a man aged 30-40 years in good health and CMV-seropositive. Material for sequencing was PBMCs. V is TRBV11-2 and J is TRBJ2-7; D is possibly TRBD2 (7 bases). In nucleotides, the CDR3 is TGTGCCAGCAGCTTAGGGGGGGGGCCCTACGAGCAGTACTTC. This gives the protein CASSLGGGPYEQYF.